This T cell receptor beta chain was sequenced during a study of control samples from healthy donors and cancer patients. Profiled with immunoSEQ multiplex PCR; TCRdb holds only in-frame clones, not every one. This sample has roughly 73,000 clones, with around 94% found just once. V lost 0 bases, J lost 5 bases, and 6 bases lay in between. This CDR3 has 13 residues. Germline values: CDR1 SGHRS, CDR2 YFSETQ. The chain recombines TRBV5-1 with TRBJ1-5; D gene ambiguous. Sample: blood. This sequence was found in a woman aged 55-69 years in good health. The CDR3 DNA reads TGCGCCAGCAGCTTGGTTGGGGATCAGCCCCAGCATTTT. It is translated as CASSLVGDQPQHF.